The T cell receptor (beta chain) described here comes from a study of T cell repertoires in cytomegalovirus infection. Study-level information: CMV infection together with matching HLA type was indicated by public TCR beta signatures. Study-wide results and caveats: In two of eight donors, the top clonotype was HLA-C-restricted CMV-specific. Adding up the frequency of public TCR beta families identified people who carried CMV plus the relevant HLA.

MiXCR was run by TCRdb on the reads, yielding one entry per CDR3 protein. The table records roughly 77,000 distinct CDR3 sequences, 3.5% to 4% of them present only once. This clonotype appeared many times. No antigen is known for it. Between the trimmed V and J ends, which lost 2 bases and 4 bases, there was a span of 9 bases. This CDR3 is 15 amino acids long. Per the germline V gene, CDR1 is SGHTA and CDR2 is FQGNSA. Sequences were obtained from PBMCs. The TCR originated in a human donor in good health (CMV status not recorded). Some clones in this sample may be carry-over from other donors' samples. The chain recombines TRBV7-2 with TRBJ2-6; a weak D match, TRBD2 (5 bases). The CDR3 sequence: CASSLFWEGANVLTF. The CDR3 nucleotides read TGTGCCAGCAGCTTATTCTGGGAGGGGGCCAACGTCCTGACTTTC.